A selection of T cell receptor beta chains follows, all from one sample in a study of cytomegalovirus exposure and HLA in healthy donors. Clones were read by immunoSEQ multiplex PCR, and TCRdb kept only the in-frame ones, dropping some. This table holds 70,000 or so clones, nearly 95% found once. Sequencing was performed on PBMCs. These receptors were collected from a man in his late teens or twenties in good health and CMV-seropositive. The CDR3 runs from the conserved cysteine through the conserved F or W. D genes are given only for firm matches. For some rows the clone size is stated as once, few or many, or as a class when expanded; others skip it.

V	J	D	size	CDR3	DNA
TRBV7-3	TRBJ2-1	TRBD1	.	CASSLTGQGSNEQFF	TGTGCCAGCAGCTTAACGGGACAGGGGTCTAATGAGCAGTTCTTC
TRBV6-1	TRBJ2-7	TRBD2	.	CASSLPSGSYEQYF	TGTGCCAGCAGTCTACCTAGCGGCTCCTACGAGCAGTACTTC
TRBV7-3	TRBJ2-1	.	.	CASSEYSGAYNEQFF	TGTGCCAGCAGCGAGTATAGCGGAGCCTACAATGAGCAGTTCTTC
TRBV28	TRBJ2-5	TRBD2	.	CASSTLGGGETQYF	TGTGCCAGCAGTACCCTCGGGGGGGGAGAGACCCAGTACTTC
TRBV28	TRBJ2-5	.	.	CASSSTGQAGRETQYF	TGTGCCAGCAGTAGCACAGGACAGGCAGGGAGGGAGACCCAGTACTTC
TRBV11-2	TRBJ2-7	.	.	CASSLVAGPVSYEQYF	TGTGCCAGCAGCTTAGTGGCAGGGCCCGTTTCCTACGAGCAGTACTTC
TRBV4-2	TRBJ2-5	TRBD2	.	CASSKSTSGKETQYF	TGTGCCAGCAGCAAATCGACTAGCGGAAAAGAGACCCAGTACTTC
TRBV4-1	TRBJ2-1	TRBD2	.	CASSLEMAGVGEQFF	TGCGCCAGCAGCCTTGAAATGGCGGGGGTAGGTGAGCAGTTCTTC
TRBV5-1	TRBJ1-2	.	.	CASSSSGRGGGYTF	TGCGCCAGCAGCTCTTCGGGCAGGGGTGGTGGCTACACCTTC
TRBV5-1	TRBJ2-5	.	.	CASSLALSPQETQYF	TGCGCCAGCAGCTTGGCCCTAAGTCCGCAAGAGACCCAGTACTTC
TRBV30	TRBJ2-1	TRBD2	once	CACASGSYEQFF	TGTGCCTGCGCTAGCGGGAGCTATGAGCAGTTCTTC
TRBV7-9	TRBJ2-1	.	once	CASRGPSPEQFF	TGTGCCAGCAGGGGGCCGTCCCCTGAGCAGTTCTTC
TRBV7-2	TRBJ2-3	TRBD1	.	CASSPGDRVSTDTQYF	TGTGCCAGCAGCCCAGGGGACAGGGTCAGCACAGATACGCAGTATTTT
TRBV2	TRBJ2-3	.	.	CASKEQGSTDTQYF	TGTGCCAGCAAAGAGCAGGGCAGCACAGATACGCAGTATTTT
TRBV9	TRBJ2-2	.	.	CASSAANTGELFF	TGTGCCAGCAGCGCCGCGAACACCGGGGAGCTGTTTTTT
TRBV11-3	TRBJ2-2	TRBD2	.	CASSFTSESGELFF	TGTGCCAGCAGCTTTACTAGCGAATCCGGGGAGCTGTTTTTT
TRBV19	TRBJ2-3	TRBD1	.	CASSTGQGPDTQYF	TGTGCCAGTAGTACGGGACAGGGCCCAGATACGCAGTATTTT
TRBV21-1	TRBJ1-2	.	.	CANVTLLRNDYGYTF	TGTGCCAACGTAACCCTACTACGGAATGACTATGGCTACACCTTC
TRBV2	TRBJ2-7	TRBD1	.	CASSQTGLLAYEQYF	TGTGCCAGCAGTCAGACAGGGCTCCTTGCCTACGAGCAGTACTTC
TRBV9	TRBJ1-4	TRBD1	.	CASSPGPGQGFSTNEKLFF	TGTGCCAGCAGCCCCGGACCGGGACAGGGGTTTTCAACTAATGAAAAACTGTTTTTT
TRBV4-1	TRBJ1-4	.	.	CASSQGPGLANEKLFF	TGCGCCAGCAGCCAAGGCCCGGGACTAGCTAATGAAAAACTGTTTTTT
TRBV6-1	TRBJ2-1	TRBD2	.	CASRDSGRSYNEQFF	TGTGCCAGCAGGGATAGCGGGAGATCCTACAATGAGCAGTTCTTC
TRBV28	TRBJ2-3	TRBD2	.	CASSFRGGFTDTQYF	TGTGCCAGCAGTTTTCGCGGGGGGTTCACAGATACGCAGTATTTT
TRBV2	TRBJ2-7	.	once	CASSEQGESYEQYF	TGTGCCAGCAGTGAACAGGGTGAATCCTACGAGCAGTACTTC
TRBV28	TRBJ2-3	.	few	CASSSEEGDTQYF	TGTGCCAGCAGTTCTGAGGAGGGGGATACGCAGTATTTT
TRBV5-1	TRBJ2-7	TRBD2	.	CASSPGLPSDGRLPYEQYF	TGCGCCAGCAGCCCCGGACTACCATCGGACGGGAGGCTTCCCTACGAGCAGTACTTC
TRBV6-5	TRBJ1-4	.	.	CASSLTVAANEKLFF	TGTGCCAGCAGTTTGACAGTGGCGGCTAATGAAAAACTGTTTTTT
TRBV5-6	TRBJ2-3	.	once	CASSLGQALADTQYF	TGTGCCAGCAGCTTGGGACAGGCCCTCGCAGATACGCAGTATTTT
TRBV5-1	TRBJ2-4	TRBD1	.	CASSHRDRGVKRNIQYF	TGCGCCAGCAGCCACCGGGACAGGGGAGTCAAGAGGAACATTCAGTACTTC
TRBV5-1	TRBJ2-7	TRBD1	.	CASSPGTGGRVEQYF	TGCGCCAGCAGCCCCGGGACAGGGGGCAGAGTCGAGCAGTACTTC
TRBV19	TRBJ2-1	TRBD2	.	CASSIDRTSGSGNEQFF	TGTGCCAGTAGTATAGACCGGACTAGCGGGAGTGGGAATGAGCAGTTCTTC
TRBV5-1	TRBJ2-2	.	.	CASSPAASTGELFF	TGCGCCAGCAGCCCCGCGGCCAGCACCGGGGAGCTGTTTTTT
TRBV10-3	TRBJ2-2	.	.	CAISELASVGTGELFF	TGTGCCATCAGTGAGCTGGCTAGCGTAGGCACCGGGGAGCTGTTTTTT
TRBV9	TRBJ2-1	.	.	CASSVAPLANNEQFF	TGTGCCAGCAGCGTAGCCCCATTGGCCAACAATGAGCAGTTCTTC
TRBV18	TRBJ2-1	TRBD1	.	CASSTTGKANDNEQFF	TGTGCCAGCTCAACGACAGGGAAAGCAAATGATAATGAGCAGTTCTTC
TRBV5-6	TRBJ2-7	.	.	CASSPGSSYEQYF	TGTGCCAGCAGCCCCGGGAGCTCCTACGAGCAGTACTTC
TRBV6-5	TRBJ1-1	.	.	CASRGQLTEAFF	TGTGCCAGCAGAGGACAGCTCACTGAAGCTTTCTTT
TRBV6-1	TRBJ1-5	TRBD1	.	CASYTGASWPQHF	TGTGCCAGCTATACAGGGGCGAGCTGGCCCCAGCATTTT
TRBV6-1	TRBJ2-7	.	.	CASRLEVGEQYF	TGTGCCAGCAGGCTGGAGGTTGGCGAGCAGTACTTC
TRBV11-3	TRBJ2-7	.	.	CASSFGNSYEQYF	TGTGCCAGCAGCTTCGGGAATTCCTACGAGCAGTACTTC
TRBV5-4	TRBJ2-7	.	.	CASSLAGTYEQYF	TGTGCCAGCAGCTTAGCCGGTACCTACGAGCAGTACTTC
TRBV5-1	TRBJ1-4	TRBD1	.	CASSFGQGPKEKLFF	TGCGCCAGCAGCTTCGGACAGGGACCTAAAGAAAAACTGTTTTTT
TRBV21-1	TRBJ1-1	.	.	CASSKEVTEGLAFF	TGTGCCAGCAGCAAAGAGGTGACGGAGGGATTGGCTTTCTTT
TRBV7-3	TRBJ1-1	.	once	CASSLTTNTEAFF	TGTGCCAGCAGCTTAACAACTAACACTGAAGCTTTCTTT
TRBV7-8	TRBJ2-3	TRBD1	.	CASSLGTGNMQYF	TGTGCCAGCAGCTTGGGGACAGGGAATATGCAGTATTTT